This record looks at one T cell receptor (beta chain) sequence and its context. The time point was: cycle 4 day 1 (C4D1), after less than seven weeks of nivolumab. Each patient's relapse followed autologous stem cell transplantation, and brentuximab vedotin exposure varied. This sample is part of a study of PD-1 blockade in classical Hodgkin lymphoma. Germline loops: CDR1 LNHDA, CDR2 SQIVND (reference sequence). The CDR3 has 16 residues. Trimming stripped 3 bases from V and 0 bases from J, with 12 bases between. Sequenced by immunoSEQ multiplex PCR; TCRdb stores in-frame clones only, minus some. The table shows tens of thousands of clones, with over 60% occurring only once.

The sequence was obtained from a human donor with classical Hodgkin lymphoma. The material sequenced was peripheral blood mononuclear cells (PBMCs), taken before the fourth cycle of nivolumab. This chain uses TRBV19 with TRBJ1-5, with D possibly being TRBD1 (6 bases). CDR3: CASSIQGIISNQPQHF. CDR3 sequence (DNA): TGTGCCAGTAGTATCCAGGGGATCATTAGCAATCAGCCCCAGCATTTT.